The 27 T cell receptor beta chains below were found in one sample sequenced in a study of blood T cell repertoires in COVID-19. The repertoire was sequenced with immunoSEQ multiplex PCR; TCRdb's copy has only in-frame clones and lacks some. The sample lists approximately 240,000 clones, about nine tenths occurring once. The sample comprised PBMCs or T cells enriched from blood (not recorded which). The receptors derive from a woman younger than 30 who had recovered from COVID-19.

The chain employs TRBV3-1 (or the pseudogene TRBV3-2) and TRBJ2-1; no definite D call. This CDR3 has 16 residues. V lost 0 bases, J lost 0 bases, and 9 bases lay in between. Germline CDR1 LGHDT, CDR2 YNNKEL (reference sequence). This CDR3 is CASSQDYGYSYNEQFF. CDR3 in DNA: TGTGCCAGCAGCCAAGACTACGGGTACTCCTACAATGAGCAGTTCTTC.

This clone was seen once. The chain has TRBV7-9 and TRBJ2-5, with TRBD2 matching 13 bases. Germline-derived CDR1 and CDR2 are SEHNR and FQNEAQ (reference sequence). With 5 bases clipped from V and 13 bases from J, the junction kept 10 bases outside the gene matches. The length of the CDR3 is 14 residues. CDR3: CASSPGTSGVAPYF. The CDR3 bases are TGTGCCAGCAGCCCAGGGACTAGCGGGGTAGCTCCGTACTTC.

The CDR3 loop reads CASSLVTGPNTEAFF. CDR3 DNA sequence: TGCGCCAGCAGCTTGGTCACAGGGCCGAACACTGAAGCTTTCTTT. V is TRBV5-1 and J is TRBJ1-1; weak D call: TRBD1 (6 bases). V gave up 0 bases and J gave up 1 base, with 10 bases separating them. Germline V gene sequence: CDR1 SGHRS, CDR2 YFSETQ. The CDR3 runs 15 residues.

The rearrangement links TRBV18 to TRBJ1-4; no firm D call. V lost 3 bases and J lost 5, with 10 bases in between. Germline CDR1 reads KGHSH; CDR2 reads LQKENI. The CDR3 has 14 amino acids. CDR3 amino acids: CASSPRQNNEKLFF. CDR3 coding DNA: TGTGCCAGCTCACCTCGACAAAACAATGAAAAACTGTTTTTT.

This clone has a handful of counts. The chain joins TRBV10-3 to TRBJ1-5, with a weak D call TRBD1 (5 bases). V lost 5 bases to trimming and J lost 0 bases, with 8 bases between them. The CDR3 is made up of 14 amino acids. CDR1 and CDR2 from the germline V gene are ENHRY and SYGVKD. The CDR3 DNA is TGTGCCATCAGTTCGACAGATAGCAATCAGCCCCAGCATTTT. The encoded protein is CAISSTDSNQPQHF.

The CDR3 nucleotides are TGTGCCACCAGCAGTGCCCCCCGGACAGGGAGTTCTGTGTTCTTT. Translated, it gives CATSSAPRTGSSVFF. This sequence joins TRBV15 and TRBJ1-1; 8 bases line up with TRBD1. The trim removed 3 bases at V and 14 bases at J, leaving 17 bases unmatched. The CDR3 has 15 amino acids. CDR1 and CDR2 (germline): LNHNV, YYDKDF (reference sequence).

This chain connects TRBV7-9 to TRBJ1-2; 11 positions agree with TRBD1. V trimming: 5 bases; J trimming: 2 bases; junction bases outside the gene matches: 7. Germline lookup yields CDR1 SEHNR and CDR2 FQNEAQ (reference sequence). The CDR3 consists of 16 residues. The DNA for the CDR3 is TGTGCCAGCAGCAGGGGACAGGGGGACCACAACTATGGCTACACCTTC. Translated, it gives CASSRGQGDHNYGYTF.

This sequence joins TRBV7-8 and TRBJ1-5; possibly TRBD1 for D (6 bases). Trimming left V 1 base short and J 2 bases short, with 9 bases between. Germline values: CDR1 SGHVS, CDR2 FQNEAQ. This CDR3 has 15 amino acids. CDR3 protein: CASSLDRVRNQPQHF. The CDR3 nucleotides read TGTGCCAGCAGCTTAGACAGGGTTCGCAATCAGCCCCAGCATTTT.

This sequence joins TRBV3-1 (or the pseudogene TRBV3-2) and TRBJ2-7; a weak D match, TRBD1 (6 bases). This CDR3 has 14 residues. Trimming stripped 3 bases from V and 3 bases from J, with 12 bases between. The germline V gene has CDR1 LGHDT and CDR2 YNNKEL (reference sequence). CDR3 amino acids: CASSQGTGSYEQYF. CDR3 nucleotide sequence: TGTGCCAGCAGCCAGGGTACAGGGAGCTACGAGCAGTACTTC.

The chain links TRBV3-1 (or the pseudogene TRBV3-2) to TRBJ1-5; D is perhaps TRBD1 (6 bases). Trimming took 1 base from V and 2 from J, leaving 12 bases between them. Looked up from germline, CDR1 is LGHDT and CDR2 is YNNKEL (reference sequence). This CDR3 has 16 residues. The CDR3 sequence: CASSQVPGEGNQPQHF. The CDR3 bases are TGTGCCAGCAGCCAAGTACCAGGGGAAGGCAATCAGCCCCAGCATTTT.

Written as DNA, the CDR3 is TGTGCCATCAGTGAGCCACGTTCCGGGACAGGAACGGATGGCTACACCTTC. Protein product: CAISEPRSGTGTDGYTF. The V gene is TRBV10-3, the J gene TRBJ1-2; 8 bases agree with TRBD1. This CDR3 contains 17 residues. The V gene end was trimmed by 2 bases and the J gene end by 6 bases; junction bases not matched to a gene: 14. Germline V CDR1 and CDR2: ENHRY, SYGVKD.

The chain has TRBV7-8 and TRBJ1-2; perhaps TRBD1 as D (6 bases). V shed 0 bases and J shed 2 bases, with 10 bases lying between them. The CDR3 is 15 residues long. Germline V gene sequence: CDR1 SGHVS, CDR2 FQNEAQ. The CDR3 DNA sequence: TGTGCCAGCAGCTTAGCCAGCCAGGGGAACTATGGCTACACCTTC. It translates to CASSLASQGNYGYTF.

This chain uses TRBV20-1 with TRBJ2-3; TRBD2 aligns across 9 bases. V shed 3 bases and J 6 bases; nucleotides not matched to a gene: 10. Germline V gives CDR1 DFQATT, CDR2 SNEGSKA (reference sequence). The CDR3 is made up of 15 amino acids. The CDR3 sequence is CSASFSGGFSDTQYF. The CDR3 nucleotides are TGCAGTGCTAGTTTTAGCGGGGGCTTTTCGGATACGCAGTATTTT.

V usage is TRBV11-3 and J usage is TRBJ2-2, with TRBD2 identical over 7 bases. This CDR3 is 13 amino acids long. Per germline, CDR1 SGHNT and CDR2 YENEEA. The CDR3 here is CFHPRGDAKELFF. In nucleotides, the CDR3 is TGTTTCCATCCCCGGGGGGATGCGAAGGAGCTGTTTTTT.

The rearrangement links TRBV7-9 to TRBJ2-1; 11 bases fit TRBD2. There are 15 residues in the CDR3. V gave up 5 bases and J gave up 3 bases; unmatched junction bases: 3. Per the germline V gene, CDR1 is SEHNR and CDR2 is FQNEAQ (reference sequence). This CDR3 reads CASSPGTSGYNEQFF. CDR3 in DNA: TGTGCCAGCAGCCCCGGGACTAGCGGCTACAATGAGCAGTTCTTC.

The V and J genes are TRBV24-1 and TRBJ2-4; a possible D gene is TRBD1 (6 bases). CDR1 is KGHDR and CDR2 is SFDVKD in the germline V gene. V dropped 5 bases and J dropped 6 bases, with 7 bases sitting between them. The CDR3 contains 12 residues. The CDR3: CATSGDTNIQYF. The CDR3 bases are TGTGCCACCAGTGGGGACACAAACATTCAGTACTTC.

In its sample, this clone was seen once. The chain joins TRBV6-1 to TRBJ1-1, with 10 positions matching TRBD1. The CDR3 covers 18 residues. J was trimmed by 4 bases and V by 0 bases; bases with no gene match: 11. Germline V gene data show CDR1 as MNHNS and CDR2 as SASEGT. The CDR3 region is CASSEAQWTGGAGTEAFF. The CDR3 DNA is TGTGCCAGCAGTGAAGCGCAGTGGACAGGGGGGGCGGGCACTGAAGCTTTCTTT.

The chain couples TRBV28 to TRBJ1-2; D uncertain. The germline V and J ends were trimmed by 2 bases and 6 bases, with 10 bases remaining between them. The germline CDR1 and CDR2 sequences are MDHEN and SYDVKM. The length of the CDR3 is 13 residues. CDR3 nucleotide sequence: TGTGCCAGCAGTTTACCCGCGAGAGATGGCTACACCTTC. Residues: CASSLPARDGYTF.

The CDR3 sequence is CASSPTVNTGELFF. The CDR3, as DNA: TGTGCCAGCAGCCCAACAGTTAACACCGGGGAGCTGTTTTTT. J is TRBJ2-2 and V is TRBV3-1 (or the pseudogene TRBV3-2); D not resolved. Germline CDR1 and CDR2: LGHDT and YNNKEL (reference sequence). CDR3 length: 14 residues. V was trimmed by 4 bases and J by 2 bases, leaving 8 bases between them.

V and J are TRBV5-1 and TRBJ2-2, with TRBD1 identical over 10 bases. Per the germline V gene, CDR1 is SGHRS and CDR2 is YFSETQ. The CDR3 is made up of 18 amino acids. With V trimmed by 4 bases and J by 6 bases, 15 bases remained unmatched. In DNA, the CDR3 is TGCGCCAGCAGCCCCTTATGGCGACAGGGGGCGTCCGCCGGGGAGCTGTTTTTT. This codes for CASSPLWRQGASAGELFF.

This clone appeared a few times. This chain uses TRBV9 with TRBJ1-2, with 7 bases fitting TRBD1. CDR3 length: 15 residues. The germline CDR1 and CDR2 sequences are SGDLS and YYNGEE. Trimming removed 1 base from V and 4 bases from J; junction bases left unmatched: 7. This CDR3 reads CASSVSAGGSYGYTF. The CDR3 coding sequence is TGTGCCAGCAGCGTATCGGCAGGGGGGAGCTATGGCTACACCTTC.

This clone was counted once. The chain employs TRBV5-1 and TRBJ1-4; 7 positions agree with TRBD1. Germline V gives CDR1 SGHRS, CDR2 YFSETQ. V lost 0 bases, J lost 5 bases, and 4 bases stayed unmatched. This CDR3 is built from 15 residues. The CDR3 nucleotides read TGCGCCAGCAGCTTGGGAGGGACAGAGAATGAAAAACTGTTTTTT. Amino acid sequence: CASSLGGTENEKLFF.

CDR3: CASSPTAIDTQYF. CDR3 nucleotides: TGTGCCAGCAGCCCCACCGCGATCGATACGCAGTATTTT. The chain joins TRBV5-4 to TRBJ2-3; no clear D. The V and J ends lost 4 bases and 6 bases respectively, with 12 bases between them. Germline CDR1 is SGHNT and CDR2 is YYREEE (reference sequence). This CDR3 contains 13 residues. The variable domain in full, completed from reference TRBV5-4 and TRBJ2-3, reads ETGVTQSPTHLIKTRGQQVTLRCSSQSGHNTVSWYQQALGQGPQFIFQYYREEENGRGNFPPRFSGLQFPNYSSELNVNALELDDSALYLCASSPTAIDTQYFGPGTRLTVL.

V is TRBV3-1 (or the pseudogene TRBV3-2) and J is TRBJ2-7; maybe TRBD2 (5 bases). Germline CDR1 is LGHDT and CDR2 is YNNKEL (reference sequence). This CDR3 is built from 15 residues. V lost 0 bases to trimming and J lost 2 bases, with 11 bases between them. In DNA form, the CDR3 reads TGTGCCAGCAGCCAAGACTCCACTAGTCCCTACGAGCAGTACTTC. It is translated as CASSQDSTSPYEQYF.

V is TRBV4-2 and J is TRBJ2-7; 7 bases are a match to TRBD1. This CDR3 spans 14 amino acids. Germline trimming cut 1 base from V and 3 bases from J; bases unmatched to any gene: 3. Germline values: CDR1 LGHNA, CDR2 YNFKEQ. CDR3 residues: CASSQVWDSYEQYF. CDR3 DNA sequence: TGTGCCAGCAGCCAAGTATGGGACAGCTACGAGCAGTACTTC.

This chain connects TRBV9 to TRBJ2-7, with 7 bases fitting TRBD1. This CDR3 spans 15 amino acids. The V segment lost 0 bases and the J segment 4 bases; nucleotides outside the gene matches: 7. The germline gives CDR1 SGDLS, CDR2 YYNGEE. Written as DNA, the CDR3 is TGTGCCAGCAGCGTAGGTACAGGGGCCACGTACGAGCAGTACTTC. It translates to CASSVGTGATYEQYF. Full variable domain (outside the CDR3, taken from reference TRBV9 and TRBJ2-7): DSGVTQTPKHLITATGQRVTLRCSPRSGDLSVYWYQQSLDQGLQFLIQYYNGEERAKGNILERFSAQQFPDLHSELNLSSLELGDSALYFCASSVGTGATYEQYFGPGTRLTVT.

The V call is TRBV19, the J call TRBJ1-2; D is unclear. Trimming left V 0 bases short and J 4 bases short, with 9 bases between. The germline V gene has CDR1 LNHDA and CDR2 SQIVND (reference sequence). The CDR3 sequence is 14 residues long. For the CDR3, the DNA is TGTGCCAGTAGTATAGATCCAACAATCTATGGCTACACCTTC. Translating gives CASSIDPTIYGYTF.